Listed here are 11 T cell receptor beta chains from one sample, sequenced in a study of CD8 T cells in Susac syndrome (dated by TCRdb to the late 2010s). Preparation of the library involved the immunoSEQ multiplex PCR assay. RNA was extracted with the RNeasy kit and roughly 0.45 to 1 ug was reverse transcribed using random hexamers. The raw public reads went through TCRdb reprocessing: fastp at Q25, MiXCR clone calling, in-frame beta chains kept. Rows matching on CDR3 protein sequence are summarized as one entry with the most common DNA and genes. The sample table lists around 150,000 distinct CDR3 sequences, just under 95% of them with a count of one. Of the sample, roughly 0.14% falls within the top ten clones. Sequencing input: CD4+ T cells from PBMCs. The origin of the receptors is a human donor with Susac syndrome.

The V call is TRBV6-5, the J call TRBJ1-2, with 7 bases identical to TRBD1. Looked up from germline, CDR1 is MNHEY and CDR2 is SVGAGI. The V segment lost 9 bases and the J segment 3 bases; nucleotides outside the gene matches: 10. The length of the CDR3 is 14 residues. The DNA for the CDR3 is TGTGCCAGTAAAGGCGGAGGGGGCCACTATGGCTACACCTTC. It is translated as CASKGGGGHYGYTF.

The gene calls are TRBV30 and TRBJ2-4, with D perhaps matching TRBD1 or TRBD2 (5 bases each). V was clipped by 8 bases and J by 0 bases, with 11 bases between them. From germline, CDR1 is GTSNPN and CDR2 SVGIG (reference sequence). This CDR3 has 13 residues. The CDR3 loop is CALGELAKNIQYF. CDR3 nucleotides: TGTGCCCTGGGGGAACTAGCCAAAAACATTCAGTACTTC.

V gene TRBV30 combines with J gene TRBJ2-2; D call uncertain. The CDR3 runs to 13 residues. V shed 0 bases and J shed 6 bases, with 8 bases lying between them. CDR1 is GTSNPN and CDR2 is SVGIG in the germline V gene (reference sequence). The CDR3 nucleotides are TGTGCCTGGAGTGTACGATGGGCCGGGGAGCTGTTTTTT. It is translated as CAWSVRWAGELFF.

The chain carries TRBV20-1 and TRBJ2-4, with D maybe TRBD1 (7 bases). This CDR3 contains 15 residues. Germline-derived CDR1 and CDR2 are DFQATT and SNEGSKA (reference sequence). The V gene lost 4 bases and the J gene lost 8 bases, with 21 bases spanning the gap. DNA of the CDR3: TGCAGTGCTAACTTGAGGTCAGGGGGGCGTCACATTCAGTACTTC. The encoded protein is CSANLRSGGRHIQYF.

The chain uses TRBV12-3 or TRBV12-4 and TRBJ2-3, with 8 positions matching TRBD2. The CDR3 covers 15 residues. Trimming removed 3 bases from V and 6 bases from J; junction bases left unmatched: 8. The CDR3 reads CASSFTSGRRDTQYF. The CDR3 region has the DNA TGTGCCAGCAGTTTTACTAGCGGTCGGAGGGATACGCAGTATTTT.

This chain uses TRBV7-9 with TRBJ2-5; D call uncertain. The CDR3 sequence is 13 residues long. Germline V gives CDR1 SEHNR, CDR2 FQNEAQ (reference sequence). The V gene lost 1 base and the J gene lost 9 bases, with 12 bases spanning the gap. The CDR3 sequence is CASSLDQTMAQYF. DNA of the CDR3: TGTGCCAGCAGCTTAGATCAGACGATGGCCCAGTACTTC.

V usage is TRBV23-1 and J usage is TRBJ2-1; TRBD1 matches at 7 bases. TRBV23-1 is filed as an ORF, its function uncertain. The V and J ends lost 11 bases and 5 bases, in that order; junction bases with no gene match: 6. The CDR3 runs to 12 residues. CDR3 nucleotide sequence: TGCGCCCCCCGGGACAGCAACAATGAGCAGTTCTTC. Translated: CAPRDSNNEQFF.

This clonotype was recorded only once. This sequence joins TRBV2 and TRBJ1-6; 9 bases are a match to TRBD1. The CDR3 sequence is 14 residues long. V lost 1 base, J lost 8 bases, and 0 bases stayed unmatched. Germline-derived CDR1 and CDR2 are SNHLY and FYNNEI. The CDR3 nucleotides are TGTGCCAGCAGTGAAGGGACAGGGGATTCACCCCTCCACTTT. It specifies CASSEGTGDSPLHF.

The rearrangement joins TRBV27 to TRBJ2-2; 7 bases align to TRBD1. V was pared by 9 bases and J by 1 base, with 5 bases of the junction left unmatched. The germline V gene encodes CDR1 MNHEY and CDR2 SMNVEV (reference sequence). The CDR3 length is 14 residues. The CDR3 here is CASARDRNTGELFF. Written as DNA, the CDR3 is TGTGCCAGTGCCCGGGACAGGAACACCGGGGAGCTGTTTTTT.

V and J are TRBV20-1 and TRBJ1-1, with TRBD1 matching over 8 bases. Trimming cost V 5 bases and J 6 bases; bases outside gene matches: 5. The CDR3 has 12 residues. Germline V CDR1 and CDR2: DFQATT, SNEGSKA (reference sequence). The CDR3, as DNA: TGCAGTGCTGCCCCACAGGGGGCTGAAGCTTTCTTT. Encoded protein: CSAAPQGAEAFF.

The chain combines TRBV4-2 with TRBJ2-7, with D possibly called TRBD1 or TRBD2 (5 bases each). Deletions cut 4 bases from V and 6 bases from J, with 13 bases between. This CDR3 region has 13 residues. Germline CDR1 LGHNA, CDR2 YNFKEQ. The DNA of the CDR3 is TGTGCCAGCAGCCGCCTCCGGGGACCCGAGCAGTACTTC. It encodes CASSRLRGPEQYF.